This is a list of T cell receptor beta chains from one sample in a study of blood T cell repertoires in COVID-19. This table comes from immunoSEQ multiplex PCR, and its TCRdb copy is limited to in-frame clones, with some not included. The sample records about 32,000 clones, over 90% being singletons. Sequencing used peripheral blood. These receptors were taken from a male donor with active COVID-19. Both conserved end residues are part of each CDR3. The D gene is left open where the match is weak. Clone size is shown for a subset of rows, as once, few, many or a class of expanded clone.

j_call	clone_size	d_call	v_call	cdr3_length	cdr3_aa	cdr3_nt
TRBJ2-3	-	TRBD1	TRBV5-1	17	CASSPVPDRFETDTQYF	TGCGCCAGCAGCCCAGTCCCGGACAGGTTTGAAACAGATACGCAGTATTTT
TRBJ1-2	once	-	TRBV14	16	CASSQRSGGLNYGYTF	TGTGCCAGCAGCCAAAGGTCAGGAGGACTGAACTATGGCTACACCTTC
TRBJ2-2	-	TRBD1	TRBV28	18	CASSSNYRTGDNTGELFF	TGTGCCAGCAGCTCCAACTACCGGACAGGGGATAACACCGGGGAGCTGTTTTTT
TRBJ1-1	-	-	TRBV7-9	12	CASSDGTREAFF	TGTGCCAGCAGCGACGGGACAAGAGAAGCTTTCTTT
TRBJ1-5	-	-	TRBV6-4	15	CASSDLEGGNQPQHF	TGTGCCAGCAGTGACCTTGAGGGAGGCAATCAGCCCCAGCATTTT
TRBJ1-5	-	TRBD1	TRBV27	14	CASSLGDRVQPQHF	TGTGCCAGCAGTTTAGGGGACAGGGTTCAGCCCCAGCATTTT
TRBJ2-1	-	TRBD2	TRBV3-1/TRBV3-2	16	CASSQGSSGVLSEQFF	TGTGCCAGCAGCCAAGGATCAAGCGGGGTTTTAAGTGAGCAGTTCTTC
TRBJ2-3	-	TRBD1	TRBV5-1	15	CASSPTGGRPDTQYF	TGCGCCAGCAGCCCCACAGGGGGAAGACCAGATACGCAGTATTTT
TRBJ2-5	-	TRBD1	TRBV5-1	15	CASSITGTGGETQYF	TGCGCCAGCAGCATAACCGGGACAGGGGGCGAGACCCAGTACTTC
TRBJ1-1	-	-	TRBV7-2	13	CASSPEGTTEAFF	TGTGCCAGCAGCCCAGAGGGCACCACTGAAGCTTTCTTT
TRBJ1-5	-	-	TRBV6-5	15	CASSWRTADNQPQHF	TGTGCCAGCAGCTGGAGGACAGCCGACAATCAGCCCCAGCATTTT
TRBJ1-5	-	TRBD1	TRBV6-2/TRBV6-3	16	CASSRDSRYSNQPQHF	TGTGCCAGCAGCCGGGACAGTAGGTATAGCAATCAGCCCCAGCATTTT
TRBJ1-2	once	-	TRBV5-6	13	CASSFRTTDGYTF	TGTGCCAGCAGCTTCCGGACAACTGATGGCTACACCTTC
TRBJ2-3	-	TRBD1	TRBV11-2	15	CASSLGDRETDTQYF	TGTGCCAGCAGCTTAGGGGACAGGGAGACCGATACGCAGTATTTT
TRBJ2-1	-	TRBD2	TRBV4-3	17	CASSQDKAGGSYNEQFF	TGCGCCAGCAGCCAAGATAAGGCGGGGGGGTCCTACAATGAGCAGTTCTTC
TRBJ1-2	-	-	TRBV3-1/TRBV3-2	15	CASSQGPGTVYGYTF	TGTGCCAGCAGCCAAGGCCCGGGAACCGTCTATGGCTACACCTTC
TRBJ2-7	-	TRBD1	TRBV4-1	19	CASSSHAGTVTGATYEQYF	TGCGCCAGCAGCTCTCACGCCGGGACAGTTACCGGGGCCACCTACGAGCAGTACTTC
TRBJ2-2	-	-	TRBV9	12	CASGPQRGELFF	TGTGCCAGCGGTCCTCAGAGGGGGGAGCTGTTTTTT
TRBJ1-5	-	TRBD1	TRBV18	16	CASSENRGFSNQPQHF	TGTGCCAGCTCGGAAAACAGGGGATTTAGCAATCAGCCCCAGCATTTT
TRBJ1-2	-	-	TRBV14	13	CASSQGISYGYTF	TGTGCCAGCAGCCAAGGAATCAGCTATGGCTACACCTTC
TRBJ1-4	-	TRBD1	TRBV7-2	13	CASSFGTAEKLFF	TGTGCCAGCAGCTTTGGGACAGCCGAAAAACTGTTTTTT
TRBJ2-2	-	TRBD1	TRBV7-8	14	CASSLTGGIGELFF	TGTGCCAGCAGCTTGACAGGGGGAATCGGGGAGCTGTTTTTT
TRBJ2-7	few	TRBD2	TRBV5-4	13	CASSLAGGHEQYF	TGTGCCAGCAGCCTAGCGGGGGGGCACGAGCAGTACTTC
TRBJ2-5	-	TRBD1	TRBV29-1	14	CSVATGGEGETQYF	TGCAGCGTTGCGACAGGGGGCGAGGGAGAGACCCAGTACTTC
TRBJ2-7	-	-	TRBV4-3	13	CASPWTDSYEQYF	TGCGCCAGCCCTTGGACAGACTCCTACGAGCAGTACTTC
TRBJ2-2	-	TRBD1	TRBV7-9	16	CASSVMRGRNTGELFF	TGTGCCAGCAGCGTCATGAGGGGGCGGAACACCGGGGAGCTGTTTTTT
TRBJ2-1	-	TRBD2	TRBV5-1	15	CASSLQSSGWDEQFF	TGCGCCAGCAGCTTACAATCTAGCGGGTGGGATGAGCAGTTCTTC
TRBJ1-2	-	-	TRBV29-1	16	CSVGGYQKPTNYGYTF	TGCAGCGTTGGCGGATATCAGAAACCCACTAACTATGGCTACACCTTC